What follows are 26 T cell receptor beta chains derived from one specimen sequenced in a study of T cell changes during pregnancy in multiple sclerosis. Libraries were prepared by immunoSEQ multiplex PCR; TCRdb keeps only in-frame clonotypes and omits some of them. Of 32,000 or so clones detected, 90% to 95% appear once; the ten largest clones hold 0.39%. The sequenced sample was CD4+ T cells from peripheral blood mononuclear cells, obtained in the second trimester of pregnancy. Every receptor here comes from a female donor with multiple sclerosis, enrolled in a pregnancy study.

This clone came up once. The chain has TRBV5-1 and TRBJ1-2; 7 bases map to TRBD1. CDR3 length: 13 residues. J lost 4 bases, V lost 4 bases, and 4 bases had no gene match. The germline V gene has CDR1 SGHRS and CDR2 YFSETQ. The CDR3 here is CASSLTGFYGYTF. The CDR3 DNA sequence: TGCGCCAGCAGCCTGACAGGGTTCTATGGCTACACCTTC.

This sequence joins TRBV7-2 and TRBJ2-1, with TRBD2 identical over 8 bases. The CDR3 totals 17 residues. V dropped 4 bases and J dropped 2; count of bases not matched to a gene: 10. CDR1 and CDR2 from the germline V gene are SGHTA and FQGNSA. CDR3 sequence (DNA): TGTGCCAGCAGCTGGGGTTCGGGGACTAGTACCTACAATGAGCAGTTCTTC. Translation gives CASSWGSGTSTYNEQFF.

J is TRBJ2-1 and V is TRBV6-5; 9 positions agree with TRBD2. Trimming at V came to 2 bases and at J to 12 bases, leaving 8 bases not matched to a gene. From germline, CDR1 is MNHEY and CDR2 SVGAGI. The CDR3 sequence is 14 residues long. The CDR3 is CASSYLAGSAGQFF. Written as DNA, the CDR3 is TGTGCCAGCAGTTACCTAGCGGGGTCGGCCGGGCAGTTCTTC.

The chain links TRBV2 to TRBJ2-7; no reliable D call. The CDR3 extends over 13 amino acids. Germline V gene lookup returns CDR1 SNHLY and CDR2 FYNNEI. Trimming pared 6 bases from V and 2 bases from J, leaving 11 bases between. The CDR3 region has the DNA TGTGCCAGCAGCCTCAGGCCCACCTACGAGCAGTACTTC. Translating gives CASSLRPTYEQYF.

This clone was counted between two and nine times. As DNA, the CDR3 is TGTGCCAGCAGCGCTACACGAGGAGCTGAAGCTTTCTTT. It translates to CASSATRGAEAFF. The rearrangement joins TRBV9 to TRBJ1-1; D gene uncertain. With 3 bases removed from V and 6 bases from J, the gap between germline ends came to 12 bases. There are 13 residues in the CDR3. CDR1 is SGDLS, CDR2 YYNGEE, per germline.

The chain has TRBV27 and TRBJ2-2; TRBD1 matches at 8 bases. Germline V gene lookup returns CDR1 MNHEY and CDR2 SMNVEV (reference sequence). The CDR3 has 14 residues. V gave up 8 bases and J gave up 1 base; unmatched junction bases: 3. The DNA of the CDR3 is TGTGCCAGCTACGGACAGGGGAACACCGGGGAGCTGTTTTTT. Translation gives CASYGQGNTGELFF.

The rearrangement links TRBV12-5 to TRBJ2-7; a weak D match, TRBD2 (6 bases). Deletions cut 0 bases from V and 6 bases from J, with 21 bases between. Germline-derived CDR1 and CDR2 are LGHNT and FRNRAP. The CDR3 is 17 amino acids. The CDR3 DNA sequence: TGTGCTAGTGGTTTGGTACGGCTGGGACTGGAGTCCGTCGAGCAGTACTTC. Encoded protein: CASGLVRLGLESVEQYF.

This clone has only a few counts. The V gene is TRBV2, the J gene TRBJ2-7; D not certain. The V gene's germline CDR1 is SNHLY and CDR2 FYNNEI. Trimming left V 2 bases short and J 4 bases short, with 9 bases between. This CDR3 contains 13 residues. The DNA of the CDR3 is TGTGCCAGCAGTGAACCTTTTTTGTACGAGCAGTACTTC. Amino acids: CASSEPFLYEQYF.

This clone was found once. The chain employs TRBV5-4 and TRBJ2-5, with 7 bases lining up with TRBD1. This CDR3 contains 14 residues. Germline lookup yields CDR1 SGHNT and CDR2 YYREEE (reference sequence). V shed 4 bases, J shed 2 bases, and the junction held 5 bases outside the gene matches. CDR3 in amino acids: CASSRGQQQETQYF. The CDR3 DNA reads as TGTGCCAGCAGCCGGGGACAGCAACAAGAGACCCAGTACTTC.

This chain uses TRBV29-1 with TRBJ2-5; maybe TRBD2 (5 bases). CDR3 length equals 13 residues. Per the germline V gene, CDR1 is SQVTM and CDR2 is ANQGSEA. V was clipped by 3 bases and J by 4 bases, with 12 bases between them. CDR3: CSVDPSLGETQYF. CDR3 DNA: TGCAGCGTTGACCCTAGCCTGGGAGAGACCCAGTACTTC.

The chain has TRBV6-6 and TRBJ1-2; tentatively, D is TRBD1 (6 bases). The germline V and J ends were trimmed by 6 bases and 2 bases, with 16 bases remaining between them. CDR3 size: 15 residues. Germline V gene data show CDR1 as MNHNY and CDR2 as SVGAGI (reference sequence). This chain's CDR3 is CASSPPGDLNYGYTF. For the CDR3, the DNA is TGTGCCAGCAGCCCCCCAGGGGATCTGAACTATGGCTACACCTTC.

The CDR3 DNA reads as TGTGCCAGCAGTTACGCGAAGGGGGACTCCTACGAGCAGTACTTC. Its translation is CASSYAKGDSYEQYF. The V gene is TRBV6-6, the J gene TRBJ2-7; a weak D match, TRBD1 (6 bases). The length of the CDR3 is 15 residues. The V and J ends lost 2 bases and 0 bases respectively, with 11 bases between them. The V gene's germline CDR1 is MNHNY and CDR2 SVGAGI (reference sequence).

The V gene is TRBV5-1, the J gene TRBJ1-2, with 8 bases matching TRBD1. The junction had 2 bases not matched to a gene; V was cut back by 4 bases and J by 3 bases. Germline V gene sequence: CDR1 SGHRS, CDR2 YFSETQ. The length of the CDR3 is 13 residues. The CDR3 DNA reads as TGCGCCAGCAGCCTACAGGGGGACTATGGCTACACCTTC. As protein: CASSLQGDYGYTF.

The V call is TRBV6-5, the J call TRBJ2-2; the D gene is possibly TRBD2 (6 bases). V shed 6 bases and J shed 0 bases, with 11 bases lying between them. CDR1 is MNHEY and CDR2 is SVGAGI in the germline V gene. The CDR3 is 15 amino acids. The CDR3 loop is CASSRGTPNTGELFF. Written as DNA, the CDR3 is TGTGCCAGCAGCCGCGGGACTCCGAACACCGGGGAGCTGTTTTTT.

The chain uses TRBV10-2 and TRBJ1-1, with TRBD1 as a possible D gene (5 bases). V lost 4 bases, J lost 4 bases, and 10 bases lay in between. The CDR3 is made up of 13 amino acids. The germline V gene encodes CDR1 WSHSY and CDR2 SAAADI. This chain's CDR3 is CASSVSGITEAFF. DNA for the CDR3: TGCGCCAGCAGTGTTTCAGGGATCACTGAAGCTTTCTTT.

This clone was counted a single time. The genes are TRBV30 and TRBJ2-7, with 7 bases aligning to TRBD2. This CDR3 comprises 11 residues. Germline loops: CDR1 GTSNPN, CDR2 SVGIG (reference sequence). J gave up 6 bases and V 8 bases, and 7 bases lay outside the gene matches. The CDR3 spells CAGGGGGEQYF. CDR3 nucleotides: TGTGCCGGGGGGGGTGGCGGCGAGCAGTACTTC.

This clone was counted once. V usage is TRBV19 and J usage is TRBJ1-2, with D maybe TRBD1 (6 bases). CDR3 length: 15 residues. Germline values: CDR1 LNHDA, CDR2 SQIVND (reference sequence). Between the trimmed V and J ends, which lost 1 base and 5 bases, there was a span of 14 bases. The CDR3 coding sequence is TGTGCCAGTAGTATAGGACAGGCGGGTTCTTATGGCTACACCTTC. Its translation: CASSIGQAGSYGYTF.

The rearrangement joins TRBV6-1 to TRBJ1-2; tentative D call: TRBD1 (5 bases). V was shortened by 1 base and J by 7 bases, with 19 bases between the two germline ends. The CDR3 contains 16 residues. Germline loops: CDR1 MNHNS, CDR2 SASEGT. The CDR3 reads CASSEGGALMGGGYTF. The CDR3 coding sequence is TGTGCCAGCAGTGAAGGAGGGGCCCTGATGGGAGGTGGCTACACCTTC.

The J gene is TRBJ1-1, the V gene TRBV11-2, with D unresolved. Germline loops: CDR1 SGHAT, CDR2 FQNNGV. This CDR3 region has 12 residues. Trimming left V 1 base short and J 6 bases short, with 6 bases between. CDR3: CASSLVRSEAFF. DNA for the CDR3: TGTGCCAGCAGCTTAGTCCGTTCTGAAGCTTTCTTT.

This clone appeared once. The rearrangement joins TRBV11-2 to TRBJ2-3; no clear D. The CDR3 has 16 amino acids. Germline V lookup: CDR1 SGHAT, CDR2 FQNNGV. V was clipped by 4 bases and J by 0 bases, with 14 bases between them. CDR3 protein: CASSSPQVVSTDTQYF. In DNA form, the CDR3 reads TGTGCCAGCAGCTCCCCCCAGGTGGTCAGCACAGATACGCAGTATTTT.

The chain uses TRBV27 and TRBJ1-5; D ambiguous. Trimming pared 3 bases from V and 7 bases from J, leaving 10 bases between. The CDR3 has 13 residues. The V gene's germline CDR1 is MNHEY and CDR2 SMNVEV (reference sequence). CDR3 DNA: TGTGCCAGCAGTTTCGTCGCTAGACAGCCCCAGCATTTT. It is translated as CASSFVARQPQHF.

The chain has TRBV30 and TRBJ1-2; the match to TRBD1 covers 7 bases. Trimming removed 5 bases from V and 6 bases from J; junction bases left unmatched: 12. There are 14 residues in the CDR3. Germline CDR1 GTSNPN, CDR2 SVGIG (reference sequence). CDR3 loop: CAWSSHTGVDGYTF. The CDR3 nucleotides read TGTGCCTGGTCAAGCCACACAGGGGTAGATGGCTACACCTTC.

This clone was seen just once. This rearrangement joins TRBV30 to TRBJ1-4, with D possibly TRBD1 on 5 matching bases. Germline V gives CDR1 GTSNPN, CDR2 SVGIG (reference sequence). V lost 0 bases to trimming and J lost 14 bases, with 16 bases between them. CDR3 size: 13 residues. The CDR3 is CAWSVRRPGGLFF. The CDR3 nucleotides read TGTGCCTGGAGTGTACGACGGCCCGGGGGGCTGTTTTTT.

This rearrangement joins TRBV29-1 to TRBJ1-2, with TRBD1 matching over 7 bases. V dropped 4 bases and J dropped 2; count of bases not matched to a gene: 4. The CDR3 spans 13 residues. Looked up from germline, CDR1 is SQVTM and CDR2 is ANQGSEA. DNA of the CDR3: TGCAGCGTTGCGATGACAGGGAACTATGGCTACACCTTC. Protein: CSVAMTGNYGYTF.

The chain recombines TRBV7-6 with TRBJ2-7; D may be TRBD2 (6 bases). Germline CDR1 SGHVS, CDR2 FNYEAQ. Trimming pared 0 bases from V and 5 bases from J, leaving 14 bases between. The CDR3 length is 15 residues. CDR3 region: CASSLAFGSIDEQYF. The CDR3 region has the DNA TGTGCCAGCAGCTTAGCGTTCGGGAGTATCGACGAGCAGTACTTC.

The CDR3 bases are TGTGCCAGCAGCTTAGGGGCAGGGGGATTCAATCAGCCCCAGCATTTT. Amino acids: CASSLGAGGFNQPQHF. The V call is TRBV7-9, the J call TRBJ1-5; TRBD1 aligns across 7 bases. Germline assignment: CDR1 SEHNR and CDR2 FQNEAQ (reference sequence). CDR3 length: 16 amino acids. The V and J ends lost 1 base and 3 bases, in that order; junction bases with no gene match: 6.